The clone carrying this TCR beta chain was observed a few times. Its specificity is not known. Each CDR3 protein gets one entry after TCRdb re-called the 5' RACE reads with MiXCR. This sample has 200,000 to 300,000 distinct CDR3 sequences, with more than 8% found just once. The germline V and J ends were trimmed by 5 bases and 0 bases, with 14 bases remaining between them. The germline V gene has CDR1 SGHVS and CDR2 FNYEAQ. The CDR3 consists of 17 residues. These data come from a study of T-cell memory formation after mild COVID-19. About the research overall: The TCR clusters were mostly specific to one donor.

Study-wide findings and caveats: CD4+ clones that contracted lay mainly in CM and EM; CD8+ ones lay in EMRA. For second-wave clones that peaked at day 37, SARS-CoV-2 specificity went unverified.

This TCR was recovered from a young man who had mild COVID-19 (a few samples of this study predate the infection). Cell type and time point are not known. Sequenced input: PBMCs or a T cell subset sorted from them (not recorded which). The chain recombines TRBV7-6 with TRBJ1-6; no reliable D call. As DNA, the CDR3 is TGTGCCAGCAGCGCCCGAGGACCGAGCTCCTATAATTCACCCCTCCACTTT. Translating gives CASSARGPSSYNSPLHF.